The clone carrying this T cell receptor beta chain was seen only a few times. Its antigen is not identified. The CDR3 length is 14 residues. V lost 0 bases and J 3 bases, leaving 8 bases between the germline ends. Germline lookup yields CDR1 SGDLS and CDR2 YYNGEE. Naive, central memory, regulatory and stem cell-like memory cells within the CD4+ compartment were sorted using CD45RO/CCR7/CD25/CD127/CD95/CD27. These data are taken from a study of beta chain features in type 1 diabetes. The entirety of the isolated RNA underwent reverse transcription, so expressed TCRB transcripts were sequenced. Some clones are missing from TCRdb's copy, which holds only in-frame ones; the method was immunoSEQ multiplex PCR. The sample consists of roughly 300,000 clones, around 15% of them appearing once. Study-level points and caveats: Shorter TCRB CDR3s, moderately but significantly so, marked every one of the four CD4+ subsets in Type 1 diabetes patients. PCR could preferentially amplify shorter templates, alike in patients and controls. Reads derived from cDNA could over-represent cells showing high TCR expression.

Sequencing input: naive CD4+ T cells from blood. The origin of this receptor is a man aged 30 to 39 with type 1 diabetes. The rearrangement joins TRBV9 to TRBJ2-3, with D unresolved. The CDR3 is CASSVGDETDTQYF. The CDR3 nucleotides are TGTGCCAGCAGCGTAGGAGATGAAACAGATACGCAGTATTTT. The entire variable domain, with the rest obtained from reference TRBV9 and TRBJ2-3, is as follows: DSGVTQTPKHLITATGQRVTLRCSPRSGDLSVYWYQQSLDQGLQFLIQYYNGEERAKGNILERFSAQQFPDLHSELNLSSLELGDSALYFCASSVGDETDTQYFGPGTRLTVL.